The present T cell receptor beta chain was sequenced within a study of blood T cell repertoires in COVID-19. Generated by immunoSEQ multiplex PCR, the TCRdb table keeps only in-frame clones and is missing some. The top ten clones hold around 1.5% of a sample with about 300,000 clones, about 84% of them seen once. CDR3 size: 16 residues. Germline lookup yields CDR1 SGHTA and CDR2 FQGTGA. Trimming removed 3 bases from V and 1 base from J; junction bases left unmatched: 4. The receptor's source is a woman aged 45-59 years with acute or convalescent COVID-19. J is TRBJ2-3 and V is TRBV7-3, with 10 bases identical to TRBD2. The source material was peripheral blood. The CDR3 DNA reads TGTGCCAGCAGCTTCGGACTAGCGGAGGGCACAGATACGCAGTATTTT. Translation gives CASSFGLAEGTDTQYF.